This TCR beta chain appears in the sequencing data of a study of Tregs in tolerant kidney transplant recipients (dated by TCRdb to between 2019 and 2020). Turning to the overall study: Before combined kidney and bone marrow transplantation, this study identified donor-specific regulatory T cells using TCRbeta sequencing and then followed those same cells after transplant. Results the study describes overall, beyond this receptor: The most biologically relevant and donor-specific TCRbeta repertoire appeared to be identified by expanding Tregs with activated donor B cells. The study was constrained by small patient numbers, and validation of the findings is required in larger populations and under other immunosuppression protocols. Although technical replication error seemed to be minimal, the question of biological reproducibility was not addressed directly. For some patients the PCR primers changed over time, which made it impossible to compare the samples from those patients at the nucleotide level. Donor-specific Treg expansion was found to exceed global Treg expansion in tolerant patients, suggesting antigen-driven rather than nonspecific expansion.

According to the study, the label for this sample's time point signals: 6 months after combined kidney and bone marrow transplant. The transplants used related donors with nonmyeloablative bone marrow transplantation, and mixed chimerism in the human trials was transient. Unstimulated Tregs (CD4+CD25+CD127-), CD4+ non-Tregs (CD4+CD25-), CD4 and CD8 cells were FACS-sorted from thawed PBMCs. A few combined kidney and bone marrow transplant recipients from the ITN036ST trial were included as patients, and samples were available only from these trial subjects. Healthy control blood was separated into PBMCs by Ficoll density gradient and cryopreserved, and patient PBMCs were collected both before and after transplant. For TCRbeta CDR3 sequencing, genomic DNA from the sorted cells was extracted using the QIAGEN DNeasy Blood and Tissue Kit. High-throughput TCRbeta CDR3 sequencing was carried out commercially through immunoSEQ, with PCR amplification with bias correction and internal controls included. The authors' analysis ran thus. A unique productive TCRbeta sequence was defined by the CDR3 nucleotide sequence when primers matched, and otherwise by the CDR3 amino acid sequence together with the Vbeta and Jbeta genes. Sorting error was corrected by removing sequences shared between sorted populations at a frequency ratio of 2:1 or less, and the remaining shared sequences were assigned to the higher population. Sequences were defined as donor-reactive when expanded at least 5-fold in CFSE-low cells versus unstimulated cells and present at a frequency of at least 0.01% in CFSE-low cells. Repertoire divergence was quantified by Jensen-Shannon divergence calculated from the top 100 TCRbeta sequences ranked by frequency. For samples with multiple sequencing runs, sorting error was corrected in each run separately before the runs were combined. In TCRdb, the immuneACCESS table is reduced to in-frame sequences with V and J assigned. These tables do not hold every clone; where another copy was compared, an unresolved V gene accounts for under half, and the others remain unexplained. The V and J calls and clone size are taken from that table; D and trimming were inferred from the DNA. The sample profile shows tens of thousands of clones; about 90% of them were found once. More than 3% of the sample comes from the top ten.

Trimming takes 7 bases from V and 8 bases from J, and the germline ends sit 19 bases apart. The CDR1 and CDR2 encoded by the germline V gene are SGHRS and YFSETQ. The CDR3 contains 14 residues, cysteine and phenylalanine counted. Only the CDR3 part of the read is kept: 42 bases, read in frame from the first base. As to this clone: Its antigen remains undetermined. It has no much larger one-base neighbor in the sample; base qualities were not kept.

In this chain, TRBV5-1 is recombined with TRBJ2-1; TRBD2 is a weak D gene call, 5 bases matching. This specimen consisted of CD4+ T cells from blood (PBMCs), obtained 6 months after the transplant. This TCR was recovered from a human patient who received a combined kidney and bone marrow transplant. Some T cells seen after a transplant may have their origin in the graft donor. CDR3 reads: CASALERTWDEQFF. The sequenced DNA: TGCGCCAGCGCCTTAGAGCGGACTTGGGATGAGCAGTTCTTC.